Only a few counts were recorded for the clone carrying this T cell receptor beta chain. This specimen belongs to a study of T cell clones after liver transplantation. V dropped 3 bases and J dropped 5 bases, with 4 bases sitting between them. Per germline, CDR1 SGHTA and CDR2 FQGNSA. The CDR3 is 12 residues long. Some clones are missing from TCRdb's copy, which holds only in-frame ones; the method was immunoSEQ multiplex PCR. The table has 68,000 or so clones, 80% seen once. The material was CD4+ T cells from blood, obtained before liver transplant. This chain links TRBV7-2 with TRBJ2-2, with no clear D. The sequence was collected from a human donor who received a liver transplant. The CDR3 sequence is CASSFSTGELFF. CDR3 DNA sequence: TGTGCCAGCAGCTTCTCGACCGGGGAGCTGTTTTTT.